This section outlines one TCR beta chain sequence together with its context. What it binds is unknown. This record belongs to a study of cytomegalovirus exposure and HLA in healthy donors. The CDR3 length is 16 residues. V shed 4 bases and J 6 bases; nucleotides not matched to a gene: 8. CDR1 and CDR2 from the germline V gene are LNHNV and YYDKDF (reference sequence). Notes on the study in general: Cytomegalovirus association was assigned to under 200 TCR beta chains.

The table came from immunoSEQ multiplex PCR; TCRdb's copy has only in-frame clones and leaves some out. The sample has around 200,000 clones, more than 65% seen once; the top ten hold approximately 3%. This chain uses TRBV15 with TRBJ1-6; 8 bases are shared with TRBD1. The TCR originated in a woman between 18 and 29 years old in good health and CMV-seropositive. Sequencing used PBMCs. CDR3 DNA: TGTGCCACCAGCACCCCCCAGGGGGCAGTTAATTCACCCCTCCACTTT. Translation: CATSTPQGAVNSPLHF.